The clone carrying this T cell receptor beta chain appeared a single time. Antigen unknown. There are 15 residues in the CDR3. Germline V gene sequence: CDR1 MGHRA, CDR2 YSYEKL. V lost 4 bases, J lost 7 bases, and 14 bases lay in between. Produced via immunoSEQ multiplex PCR; TCRdb's table is partial and in-frame only. The sample includes about 120,000 clones, more than 80% of them seen just once. This sample is drawn from a study of T cell responses to AZD1222 COVID-19 vaccine. Study overall: Whether given at about 4 or about 12 weeks, second doses were pooled. General study points: Per reports, nearly half of all spike-specific TCRs target regions that are unmutated in variants. Seropositive at baseline were only a handful of AZD1222 recipients. Spike as a whole was targeted by vaccine-associated CD4 TCRs, dominant at 160-218 and 743-854.

The sequence was obtained from an adult in good health. The sequences come from peripheral blood, collected on day 0 of AZD1222 vaccination. The rearrangement joins TRBV4-1 to TRBJ1-6, with a weak D call TRBD1 (5 bases). Here the CDR3 DNA reads TGCGCCAGCAGCCGGGAAGGGGTAGGAAATTCACCCCTCCACTTT. Translated: CASSREGVGNSPLHF.